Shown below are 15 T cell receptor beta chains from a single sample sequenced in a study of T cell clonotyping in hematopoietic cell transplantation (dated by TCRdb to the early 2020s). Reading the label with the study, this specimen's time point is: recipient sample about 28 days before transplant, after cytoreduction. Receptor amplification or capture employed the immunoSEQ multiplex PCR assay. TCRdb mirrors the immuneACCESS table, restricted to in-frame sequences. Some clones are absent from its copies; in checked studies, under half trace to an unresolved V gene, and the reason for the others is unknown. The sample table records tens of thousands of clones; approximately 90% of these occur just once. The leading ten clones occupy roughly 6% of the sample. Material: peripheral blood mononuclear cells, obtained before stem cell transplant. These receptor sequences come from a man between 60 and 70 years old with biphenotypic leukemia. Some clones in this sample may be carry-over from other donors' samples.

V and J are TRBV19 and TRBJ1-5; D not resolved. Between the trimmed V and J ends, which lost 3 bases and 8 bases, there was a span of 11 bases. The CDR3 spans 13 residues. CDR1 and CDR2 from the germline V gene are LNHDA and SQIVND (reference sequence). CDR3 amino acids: CASSIHPAEPQHF. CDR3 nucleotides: TGTGCCAGTAGTATTCACCCGGCAGAGCCCCAGCATTTT. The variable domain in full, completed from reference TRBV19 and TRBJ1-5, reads DGGITQSPKYLFRKEGQNVTLSCEQNLNHDAMYWYRQDPGQGLRLIYYSQIVNDFQKGDIAEGYSVSREKKESFPLTVTSAQKNPTAFYLCASSIHPAEPQHFGDGTRLSIL.

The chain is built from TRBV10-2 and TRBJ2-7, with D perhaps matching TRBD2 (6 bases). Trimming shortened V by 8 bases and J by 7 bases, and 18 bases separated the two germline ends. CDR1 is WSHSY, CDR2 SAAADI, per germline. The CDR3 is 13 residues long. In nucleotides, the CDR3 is TGCGCCAGCGGGGACGGGAGTCGCCGGGAGCAGTACTTC. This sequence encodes CASGDGSRREQYF.

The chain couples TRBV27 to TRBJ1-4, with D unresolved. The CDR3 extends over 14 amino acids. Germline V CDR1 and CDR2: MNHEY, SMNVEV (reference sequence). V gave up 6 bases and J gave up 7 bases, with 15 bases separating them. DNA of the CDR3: TGTGCCAGCAGAAGGACGCAAGGGAGTGAAAAACTGTTTTTT. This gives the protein CASRRTQGSEKLFF.

The CDR3 region is CASSLFTGDGDNQPQHF. Here the CDR3 DNA reads TGTGCCAGCAGCCTTTTTACAGGAGACGGGGACAATCAGCCCCAGCATTTT. This chain connects TRBV4-2 to TRBJ1-5, with a possible D match to TRBD1 (5 bases). With 4 bases removed from V and 3 bases from J, the gap between germline ends came to 19 bases. Looked up from germline, CDR1 is LGHNA and CDR2 is YNFKEQ. The CDR3 contains 17 residues.

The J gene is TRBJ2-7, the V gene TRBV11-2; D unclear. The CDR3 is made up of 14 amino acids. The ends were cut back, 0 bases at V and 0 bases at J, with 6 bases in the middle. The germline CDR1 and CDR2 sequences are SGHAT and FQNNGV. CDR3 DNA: TGTGCCAGCAGCTTAGACCCTAGCTCCTACGAGCAGTACTTC. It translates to CASSLDPSSYEQYF.

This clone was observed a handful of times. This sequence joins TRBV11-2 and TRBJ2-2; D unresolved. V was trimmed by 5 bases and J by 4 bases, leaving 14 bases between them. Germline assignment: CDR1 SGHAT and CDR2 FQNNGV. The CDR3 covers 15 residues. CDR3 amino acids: CASSPTSQSTGELFF. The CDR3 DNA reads TGTGCCAGCAGCCCAACAAGCCAGTCCACCGGGGAGCTGTTTTTT.

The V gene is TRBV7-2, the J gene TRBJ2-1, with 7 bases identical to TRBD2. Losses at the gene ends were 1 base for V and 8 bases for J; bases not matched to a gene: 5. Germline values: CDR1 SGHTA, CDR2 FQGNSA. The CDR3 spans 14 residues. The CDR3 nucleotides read TGTGCCAGCAGCTTAGGGACTAGGGGATATGAGCAGTTCTTC. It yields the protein CASSLGTRGYEQFF.

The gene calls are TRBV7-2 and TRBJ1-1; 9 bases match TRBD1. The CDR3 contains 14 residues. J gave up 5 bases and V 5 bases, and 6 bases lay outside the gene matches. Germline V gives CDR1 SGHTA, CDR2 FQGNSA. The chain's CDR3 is CASSLGTGRTEAFF. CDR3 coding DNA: TGTGCCAGCAGCCTCGGGACAGGGAGGACTGAAGCTTTCTTT.

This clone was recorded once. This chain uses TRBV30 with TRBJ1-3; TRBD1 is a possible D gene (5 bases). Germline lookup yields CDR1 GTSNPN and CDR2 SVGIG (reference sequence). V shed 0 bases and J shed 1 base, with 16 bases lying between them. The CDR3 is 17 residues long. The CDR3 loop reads CAWSVRQLFESGNTIYF. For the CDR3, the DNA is TGTGCCTGGAGTGTCCGACAGTTATTTGAGTCTGGAAACACCATATATTTT.

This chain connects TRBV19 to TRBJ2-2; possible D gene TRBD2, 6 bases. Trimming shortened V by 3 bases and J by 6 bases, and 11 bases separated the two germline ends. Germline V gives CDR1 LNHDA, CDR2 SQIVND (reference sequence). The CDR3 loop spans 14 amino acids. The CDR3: CASSMGDWSGELFF. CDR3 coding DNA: TGTGCCAGTAGTATGGGGGACTGGTCCGGGGAGCTGTTTTTT.

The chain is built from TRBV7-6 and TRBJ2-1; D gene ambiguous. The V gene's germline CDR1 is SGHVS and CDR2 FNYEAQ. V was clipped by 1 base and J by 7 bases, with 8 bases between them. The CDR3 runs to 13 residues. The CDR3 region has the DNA TGTGCCAGCAGCTTAGGCCTCCAGAATGAGCAGTTCTTC. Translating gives CASSLGLQNEQFF.

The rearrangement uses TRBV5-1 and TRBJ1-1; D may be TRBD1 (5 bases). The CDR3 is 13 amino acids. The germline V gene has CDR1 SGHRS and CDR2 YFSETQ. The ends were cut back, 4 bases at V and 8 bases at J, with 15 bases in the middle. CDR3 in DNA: TGCGCCAGCAGCACCTACAGGCGGGTCGAAGCTTTCTTT. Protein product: CASSTYRRVEAFF.

The CDR3 sequence is CASSQEPSGANTGELFF. Written as DNA, the CDR3 is TGCGCCAGCAGCCAAGAGCCTAGCGGGGCTAACACCGGGGAGCTGTTTTTT. The chain joins TRBV4-3 to TRBJ2-2; 9 bases map to TRBD2. V lost 0 bases to trimming and J lost 2 bases; unmatched junction nucleotides: 4. The CDR3 contains 17 residues. Germline V gene sequence: CDR1 LGHNA, CDR2 YSLEER.

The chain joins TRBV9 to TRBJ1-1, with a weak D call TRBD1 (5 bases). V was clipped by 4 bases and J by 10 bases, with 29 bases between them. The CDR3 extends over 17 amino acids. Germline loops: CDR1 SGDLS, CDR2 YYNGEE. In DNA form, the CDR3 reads TGTGCCAGCAGCCCTACCGCCCAGGGAGGCGTATATTCTGGAGCTTTCTTT. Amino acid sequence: CASSPTAQGGVYSGAFF.

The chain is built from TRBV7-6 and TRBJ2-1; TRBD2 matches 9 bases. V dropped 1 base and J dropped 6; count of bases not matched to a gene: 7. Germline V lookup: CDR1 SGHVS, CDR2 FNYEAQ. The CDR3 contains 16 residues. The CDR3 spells CASSLVRREGGNEQFF. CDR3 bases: TGTGCCAGCAGCTTAGTTAGGCGGGAGGGGGGCAATGAGCAGTTCTTC.